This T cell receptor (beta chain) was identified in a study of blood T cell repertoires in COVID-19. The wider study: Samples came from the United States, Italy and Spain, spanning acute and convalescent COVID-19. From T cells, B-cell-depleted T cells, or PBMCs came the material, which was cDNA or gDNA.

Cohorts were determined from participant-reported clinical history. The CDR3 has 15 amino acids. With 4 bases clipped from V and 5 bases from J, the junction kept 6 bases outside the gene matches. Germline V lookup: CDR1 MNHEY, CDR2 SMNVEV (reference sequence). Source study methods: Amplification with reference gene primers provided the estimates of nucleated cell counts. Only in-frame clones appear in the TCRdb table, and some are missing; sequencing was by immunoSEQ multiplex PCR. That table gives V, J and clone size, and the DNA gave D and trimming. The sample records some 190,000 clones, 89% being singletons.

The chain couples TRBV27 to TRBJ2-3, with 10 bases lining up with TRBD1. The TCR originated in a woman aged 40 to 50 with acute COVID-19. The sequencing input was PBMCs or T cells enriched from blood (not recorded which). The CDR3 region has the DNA TGTGCCAGCAGTTCCGGGACAGGGGATATAGATACGCAGTATTTT. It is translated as CASSSGTGDIDTQYF.